These 25 T cell receptor beta chains were sequenced from one sample in a study of graft-versus-host responses after intestinal transplantation. Libraries were prepared by immunoSEQ multiplex PCR; TCRdb keeps only in-frame clonotypes and omits some of them. The sample comprises approximately 79,000 clones, 80% to 85% of which are singletons, and around 0.83% rests with the top ten. These receptors' antigens are unknown. Here the sequenced sample was unstimulated CD4+ T cells sorted from spleen or lymph node cells, taken before intestinal transplant. All receptors derive from a human donor who received an intestinal transplant.

The genes are TRBV5-1 and TRBJ2-5, with a tentative D call TRBD2 (5 bases). This CDR3 contains 14 residues. V lost 5 bases and J lost 2, with 13 bases in between. CDR1 is SGHRS and CDR2 is YFSETQ in the germline V gene. This CDR3 is CASSLAGPQETQYF. In DNA form, the CDR3 reads TGCGCCAGCAGTCTAGCCGGACCGCAAGAGACCCAGTACTTC.

The J gene is TRBJ2-7, the V gene TRBV5-5, with a tentative D call TRBD2 (6 bases). Germline loops: CDR1 SGHKS, CDR2 YYEKEE (reference sequence). Deletions cut 3 bases from V and 3 bases from J, with 13 bases between. This CDR3 has 14 amino acids. DNA for the CDR3: TGTGCCAGCAGCTCGGGCGGGGTCGGCTACGAGCAGTACTTC. As protein: CASSSGGVGYEQYF.

J is TRBJ2-7 and V is TRBV7-9; D gene ambiguous. From germline, CDR1 is SEHNR and CDR2 FQNEAQ (reference sequence). Trimming pared 1 base from V and 2 bases from J, leaving 6 bases between. The CDR3 spans 13 residues. The CDR3 DNA sequence: TGTGCCAGCAGCTTAGTTCAGGCCTACGAGCAGTACTTC. It yields the protein CASSLVQAYEQYF.

The chain couples TRBV28 to TRBJ2-7; D possibly corresponds to TRBD2 (5 bases). V was trimmed by 2 bases and J by 6 bases, leaving 8 bases between them. Germline V gives CDR1 MDHEN, CDR2 SYDVKM. The CDR3 consists of 12 residues. The CDR3 nucleotides read TGTGCCAGCAGTTTACGGGGTCTCGAGCAGTACTTC. Protein: CASSLRGLEQYF. Full variable domain (missing parts from reference TRBV28 and TRBJ2-7): DVKVTQSSRYLVKRTGEKVFLECVQDMDHENMFWYRQDPGLGLRLIYFSYDVKMKEKGDIPEGYSVSREKKERFSLILESASTNQTSMYLCASSLRGLEQYFGPGTRLTVT.

This clone occurred a few times. The chain couples TRBV6-5 to TRBJ2-7, with D maybe TRBD2 (5 bases). The germline gives CDR1 MNHEY, CDR2 SVGAGI. The length of the CDR3 is 15 residues. V was clipped by 2 bases and J by 5 bases, with 16 bases between them. In nucleotides, the CDR3 is TGTGCCAGCAGTTACGGGCGCGGGTGGAGAAACGAGCAGTACTTC. This codes for CASSYGRGWRNEQYF.

This clone was seen only a few times. The rearrangement uses TRBV7-3 and TRBJ2-5; D not certain. Germline V gene lookup returns CDR1 SGHTA and CDR2 FQGTGA. The CDR3 runs to 13 residues. V was clipped by 1 base and J by 5 bases, with 8 bases between them. The DNA for the CDR3 is TGTGCCAGCAGCTTAATCCACTCGGAGACCCAGTACTTC. Translation gives CASSLIHSETQYF.

V usage is TRBV5-1 and J usage is TRBJ1-2, with a tentative D call TRBD1 (5 bases). Per germline, CDR1 SGHRS and CDR2 YFSETQ. V lost 6 bases, J lost 3 bases, and 12 bases lay in between. The CDR3 length is 13 residues. The CDR3 spells CASNPGSDYGYTF. The CDR3 nucleotides read TGCGCCAGCAATCCAGGGTCGGACTATGGCTACACCTTC.

As to this clone: The sample contains more than one DNA sequence encoding this CDR3. The chain links TRBV18 to TRBJ2-2; D is unresolved. Germline CDR1 is KGHSH and CDR2 is LQKENI. The CDR3 length is 12 residues. The V gene lost 3 bases and the J gene lost 5 bases, with 4 bases spanning the gap. This CDR3 reads CASSPRTGELFF. CDR3 DNA sequence: TGTGCCAGCTCACCGAGAACCGGGGAGCTGTTTTTT.

The chain has TRBV2 and TRBJ2-7; no clear D gene. Trimming cost V 8 bases and J 7 bases, with 9 bases left between them. Germline assignment: CDR1 SNHLY and CDR2 FYNNEI. The CDR3 length is 10 residues. CDR3 DNA: TGTGCCAGCCGCGTTGTAGAGCAGTACTTC. Its translation: CASRVVEQYF.

The J gene is TRBJ2-1, the V gene TRBV7-8; TRBD1 is a possible D gene (5 bases). The germline gives CDR1 SGHVS, CDR2 FQNEAQ. The CDR3 is 16 amino acids. Trimming removed 5 bases at V and 0 bases at J, with 14 bases between. This chain's CDR3 is CASSPVRGSSYNEQFF. The DNA of the CDR3 is TGTGCCAGCAGCCCTGTTAGGGGTAGCTCCTACAATGAGCAGTTCTTC.

This clone was picked up one time. V and J are TRBV28 and TRBJ1-5; D is ambiguous. Trimming pared 1 base from V and 2 bases from J, leaving 9 bases between. The CDR3 contains 15 residues. Germline V gene sequence: CDR1 MDHEN, CDR2 SYDVKM. CDR3 protein: CASSLYPRGNQPQHF. The CDR3 nucleotides are TGTGCCAGCAGTTTATATCCACGGGGCAATCAGCCCCAGCATTTT. Combining the CDR3 with reference TRBV28 and TRBJ1-5 gives the whole variable domain DVKVTQSSRYLVKRTGEKVFLECVQDMDHENMFWYRQDPGLGLRLIYFSYDVKMKEKGDIPEGYSVSREKKERFSLILESASTNQTSMYLCASSLYPRGNQPQHFGDGTRLSIL.

The chain couples TRBV25-1 to TRBJ1-1, with a tentative D call TRBD1 (6 bases). The CDR3 has 13 amino acids. Germline V lookup: CDR1 MGHDK, CDR2 SYGVNS. Deletions cut 5 bases from V and 3 bases from J, with 10 bases between. For the CDR3, the DNA is TGTGCCAGCAGTTACAGGGCGGACACTGAAGCTTTCTTT. This translates into CASSYRADTEAFF.

The genes are TRBV2 and TRBJ1-1, with TRBD1 identical over 7 bases. The V segment lost 5 bases and the J segment 6 bases; nucleotides outside the gene matches: 3. The V gene's germline CDR1 is SNHLY and CDR2 FYNNEI. The CDR3 runs 12 residues. Written as DNA, the CDR3 is TGTGCCAGCAGTCGACAGGGCGCTGAAGCTTTCTTT. It yields the protein CASSRQGAEAFF.

The chain combines TRBV11-2 with TRBJ2-7, with a possible D match to TRBD1 (5 bases). CDR1 SGHAT and CDR2 FQNNGV come from the germline V gene. V was trimmed by 5 bases and J by 2 bases, leaving 16 bases between them. The CDR3 contains 15 residues. The CDR3 nucleotides are TGTGCCAGCAGCCCCCACCTTGGGGCCACCTACGAGCAGTACTTC. This translates into CASSPHLGATYEQYF. Full variable domain (remainder filled in from reference TRBV11-2 and TRBJ2-7): EAGVAQSPRYKIIEKRQSVAFWCNPISGHATLYWYQQILGQGPKLLIQFQNNGVVDDSQLPKDRFSAERLKGVDSTLKIQPAKLEDSAVYLCASSPHLGATYEQYFGPGTRLTVT.

The V gene is TRBV28, the J gene TRBJ1-2; 7 nucleotides align to TRBD1. This CDR3 spans 16 amino acids. CDR1 is MDHEN and CDR2 is SYDVKM in the germline V gene. The V and J ends lost 6 bases and 4 bases, in that order; junction bases with no gene match: 14. The CDR3 protein is CASSRIQGRSGYGYTF. The CDR3 nucleotides read TGTGCCAGCAGCCGCATACAGGGGCGCTCTGGCTATGGCTACACCTTC.

The V call is TRBV6-5, the J call TRBJ2-1; 9 positions match TRBD2. CDR3 size: 15 residues. V shed 6 bases, J shed 6 bases, and the junction held 9 bases outside the gene matches. From germline, CDR1 is MNHEY and CDR2 SVGAGI. CDR3 sequence (DNA): TGTGCCAGCAGGCCGCGGGGGGGCTGGTTCAATGAGCAGTTCTTC. Encoded protein: CASRPRGGWFNEQFF.

V is TRBV5-1 and J is TRBJ2-1; 10 bases align to TRBD2. V lost 1 base to trimming and J lost 4 bases; unmatched junction nucleotides: 2. The CDR3 is 15 residues long. Germline CDR1 and CDR2: SGHRS and YFSETQ. The CDR3 DNA reads TGCGCCAGCAGCTTGTCAGCGGGGGGGTACAATGAGCAGTTCTTC. Protein product: CASSLSAGGYNEQFF.

J is TRBJ2-5 and V is TRBV5-1; weak D call: TRBD1 (6 bases). The CDR3 runs 13 residues. Germline CDR1 SGHRS, CDR2 YFSETQ. V lost 6 bases to trimming and J lost 7 bases, with 16 bases between them. CDR3 residues: CASTFQGKGTQYF. In DNA, the CDR3 is TGCGCCAGCACGTTCCAGGGGAAAGGGACCCAGTACTTC.

V is TRBV2 and J is TRBJ1-5; D gene unclear. V lost 7 bases and J lost 1, with 8 bases in between. Germline lookup yields CDR1 SNHLY and CDR2 FYNNEI. The CDR3 runs 13 residues. The CDR3: CASTVWSNQPQHF. As DNA, the CDR3 is TGTGCCAGCACGGTCTGGAGCAATCAGCCCCAGCATTTT.

The CDR3 bases are TGTGCCAGCAGCTTAGCGTTGCTAGCGGGCTTGGGAGAGCAGTACTTC. Protein product: CASSLALLAGLGEQYF. The chain recombines TRBV7-2 with TRBJ2-7; 8 nucleotides match TRBD2. The germline V gene encodes CDR1 SGHTA and CDR2 FQGNSA. The V and J ends lost 0 bases and 7 bases, in that order; junction bases with no gene match: 11. This CDR3 has 16 amino acids. The full variable domain, rest sourced from reference TRBV7-2 and TRBJ2-7, is GAGVSQSPSNKVTEKGKDVELRCDPISGHTALYWYRQSLGQGLEFLIYFQGNSAPDKSGLPSDRFSAERTGGSVSTLTIQRTQQEDSAVYLCASSLALLAGLGEQYFGPGTRLTVT.

This clone is labeled medium-sized. This chain joins TRBV7-8 and TRBJ1-4; D is possibly TRBD1 (5 bases). The V gene's germline CDR1 is SGHVS and CDR2 FQNEAQ. The V gene lost 1 base and the J gene lost 7 bases, with 13 bases spanning the gap. CDR3 length: 15 residues. The CDR3 DNA follows: TGTGCCAGCAGCTTAGGGCAGGGAAAAGGTGAAAAACTGTTTTTT. It specifies CASSLGQGKGEKLFF.

This chain links TRBV7-9 with TRBJ2-1; TRBD2 agrees at 7 bases. Trimming cost V 2 bases and J 4 bases; bases outside gene matches: 5. CDR1 is SEHNR and CDR2 is FQNEAQ in the germline V gene (reference sequence). The CDR3 runs to 15 residues. CDR3 protein: CASSLFPSGYNEQFF. As DNA, the CDR3 is TGTGCCAGCAGCTTATTTCCTAGCGGATACAATGAGCAGTTCTTC.

V usage is TRBV19 and J usage is TRBJ1-6; a possible D gene is TRBD1 (6 bases). Germline V CDR1 and CDR2: LNHDA, SQIVND (reference sequence). V shed 3 bases and J shed 9 bases, with 9 bases lying between them. CDR3 length equals 13 residues. Here the CDR3 reads CASSINRVSPLHF. CDR3 nucleotide sequence: TGTGCCAGTAGTATCAACAGGGTTTCACCCCTCCACTTT.

The chain employs TRBV28 and TRBJ2-7, with D tentatively TRBD1 (5 bases). With 1 base removed from V and 1 base from J, the gap between germline ends came to 20 bases. The CDR3 runs to 18 residues. CDR1 is MDHEN and CDR2 is SYDVKM in the germline V gene. CDR3 amino acids: CASSLYGVSSNRSYEQYF. The DNA of the CDR3 is TGTGCCAGCAGTTTATATGGTGTGAGTTCGAACAGGTCCTACGAGCAGTACTTC.

This clone has just a few counts. The V and J genes are TRBV4-3 and TRBJ1-2, with 8 bases that match TRBD1. Trimming took 4 bases from V and 8 from J; bases not matched to a gene: 6. This CDR3 is built from 13 residues. Germline CDR1 LGHNA, CDR2 YSLEER. CDR3 sequence reads: CASSPQGAGGYTF. The CDR3 nucleotides read TGCGCCAGCAGCCCCCAGGGGGCAGGGGGCTACACCTTC.